A selection of T cell receptor beta chains follows, all from one sample in a study of HIV-infected patients and healthy controls. MiXCR was run by TCRdb on the 5' RACE reads, yielding one entry per CDR3 protein. The repertoire has around 20,000 distinct CDR3 sequences, 15% to 20% of them found once; the top ten carry approximately 33%. The specimen was CD8+ T cells from blood. These receptors all stem from a human donor in good health. Each CDR3 is given with its conserved first and last residue. A D gene is named only where the DNA matches it firmly. Not every row has a clone size; where given, it reads once, few, many or a size class.

j_gene	v_gene	abundance	d_gene	CDR3aa	CDR3nt
TRBJ2-1	TRBV6-5	NA	TRBD2	CASSYSLSGSNNEQFF	TGTGCCAGCAGTTACTCGCTTAGCGGGAGCAACAATGAGCAGTTCTTC
TRBJ1-4	TRBV20-1	few	NA	CSAPQGHLNEKLFF	TGCAGTGCACCTCAGGGGCATCTTAATGAAAAACTGTTTTTT
TRBJ1-1	TRBV7-3	NA	NA	CASSFGVYTEAFF	TGTGCCAGCAGCTTCGGGGTATACACTGAAGCTTTCTTT
TRBJ2-3	TRBV29-1	many	TRBD2	CSVEITRLAGFNTQYF	TGCAGCGTTGAAATAACCCGTCTAGCGGGCTTTAATACGCAGTATTTT
TRBJ2-5	TRBV12-3/TRBV12-4	NA	NA	CASSPARDYQETQYF	TGTGCCAGCAGTCCTGCCCGGGACTACCAAGAGACCCAGTACTTC
TRBJ2-3	TRBV29-1	many	TRBD2	CSVSRTSGSTDTQYF	TGCAGCGTTTCCCGGACTAGCGGTAGCACAGATACGCAGTATTTT
TRBJ2-1	TRBV19	many	NA	CASSMGSNEQFF	TGTGCCAGTAGTATGGGTTCCAATGAGCAGTTCTTC
TRBJ1-2	TRBV4-3	few	NA	CASSPGQTYGYTF	TGCGCCAGCAGCCCTGGACAGACCTATGGCTACACCTTC
TRBJ2-2	TRBV7-9	NA	TRBD2	CASSPPQTSGRASTGELFF	TGTGCCAGCAGCCCACCTCAGACTAGCGGGAGGGCCTCCACCGGGGAGCTGTTTTTT
TRBJ1-4	TRBV18	few	NA	CASSPTGVFATNEKLFF	TGTGCCAGCTCACCAACCGGTGTATTTGCAACTAATGAAAAACTGTTTTTT
TRBJ1-1	TRBV14	NA	NA	CASSQDWGQNTEAFF	TGTGCCAGCAGCCAAGATTGGGGACAGAACACTGAAGCTTTCTTT
TRBJ1-6	TRBV5-6	NA	NA	CASSLYPVDSPLHF	TGTGCCAGCAGCTTGTACCCAGTAGATTCACCCCTCCACTTT
TRBJ2-3	TRBV29-1	few	NA	CSVEGVGAITDTQYF	TGCAGCGTTGAAGGGGTGGGGGCTATCACAGATACGCAGTATTTT
TRBJ2-7	TRBV3-1	many	NA	CASSQGVTSSYEQYF	TGTGCCAGCAGCCAAGGGGTAACGAGCTCCTACGAGCAGTACTTC
TRBJ2-7	TRBV4-1	NA	NA	CASSQDWGTYEQYF	TGCGCCAGCAGCCAAGATTGGGGGACCTACGAGCAGTACTTC
TRBJ1-1	TRBV6-5	NA	TRBD1	CASKIQGAVTEAFF	TGTGCCAGCAAAATACAGGGGGCAGTCACTGAAGCTTTCTTT
TRBJ2-1	TRBV7-9	NA	TRBD2	CASSLGLAGGYNVQFF	TGTGCCAGCAGCTTAGGACTAGCGGGGGGCTACAATGTGCAGTTCTTC
TRBJ2-1	TRBV10-1	few	NA	CASSEAGAHEQFF	TGCGCCAGCAGTGAGGCGGGGGCCCATGAGCAGTTCTTC
TRBJ2-3	TRBV14	many	NA	CASSQERRQGLDTQYF	TGTGCCAGCAGCCAAGAAAGAAGGCAGGGTTTAGATACGCAGTATTTT
TRBJ1-1	TRBV6-2/TRBV6-3	few	NA	CASRTGREAFF	TGTGCCAGCAGAACAGGCCGTGAAGCTTTCTTT
TRBJ1-5	TRBV2	few	TRBD1	CASSLWTGSNQPQHF	TGTGCCAGCAGTCTCTGGACAGGTAGCAATCAGCCCCAGCATTTT
TRBJ1-2	TRBV7-9	NA	NA	CASSRLKTAEGYTF	TGTGCCAGCAGCCGACTAAAGACAGCAGAGGGCTACACCTTC